The rows below give T cell receptor beta chains drawn from one sample of a study of T-cell reconstitution after alpha-beta-depleted transplantation in children. From the PCR reads, TCRdb called clonotypes with MiXCR, one entry per CDR3 protein. The sample has a few hundred thousand distinct CDR3 sequences; 10% to 13% are singletons. Sequencing used PBMCs from the stem cell graft donor, obtained from the stem cell graft. The origin of the receptors is a human donor who donated a stem cell graft to a child with acute lymphoblastic leukemia. Both conserved end residues are part of each CDR3. Fields, in order: V gene, D gene, clone size, J gene, CDR3 DNA, CDR3 protein. A D gene is named only where the DNA matches it firmly. The size of a clone is reported for some rows only, either as once, few or many, or as a class for expanded clones.

>TRBV7-2|-|-|TRBJ2-2
TGTGCCAGCAGCTTGCGAGGGGTAACGAACACCGGGGAGCTGTTTTTT
CASSLRGVTNTGELFF
>TRBV3-1|-|-|TRBJ1-1
TGTGCCAGCAGCCAAGATCTTCAGGGGACTGAAGCTTTCTTT
CASSQDLQGTEAFF
>TRBV9|TRBD1|-|TRBJ1-4
TGTGCCAGCAGCGCCCGACAGGGAGGGTCAGAAAAACTGTTTTTT
CASSARQGGSEKLFF
>TRBV7-8|-|few|TRBJ1-1
TGTGCCAGCAGCTTATTTGATTTGACAGCTGGTGGCACTGAAGCTTTCTTT
CASSLFDLTAGGTEAFF
>TRBV28|TRBD1|-|TRBJ2-3
TGTGCCAGCAGTCTCAGGACAGGGTTCACAGATACGCAGTATTTT
CASSLRTGFTDTQYF
>TRBV5-1|-|few|TRBJ1-3
TGCGCCAGCAGCATTCGACAGAGCCCTGGAAACACCATATATTTT
CASSIRQSPGNTIYF
>TRBV7-3|-|-|TRBJ2-7
TGTGCCAGCAGCATGGGGGGCGGATACGAGCAGTACTTC
CASSMGGGYEQYF
>TRBV20-1|-|many|TRBJ1-1
TGCAGTGCTAGAGAAACGACTGGCTTTCCCTCGGCTTTCTTT
CSARETTGFPSAFF
>TRBV12-3/TRBV12-4|-|many|TRBJ2-2
TGTGCCAGCAGTGAAGCCGGGGAGCTGTTTTTT
CASSEAGELFF
>TRBV6-2/TRBV6-3|-|-|TRBJ2-5
TGTGCCAGCAGTTGGGGGCCTGCGGGGACCCAGTACTTC
CASSWGPAGTQYF
>TRBV7-3|-|-|TRBJ2-3
TGTGCCAGCAGCCCGACTGGGATAGCAGGCACAGATACGCAGTATTTT
CASSPTGIAGTDTQYF
>TRBV6-4|TRBD2|-|TRBJ2-5
TGTGCCATCTGTCCCCCCTTTTGGGGACTAGCGGGAGATGGTGAGACCCAGTACTTC
CAICPPFWGLAGDGETQYF
>TRBV20-1|TRBD1|-|TRBJ2-7
TGCAGTGCTCCGGGACAGGGGGTTCGGGAGCAGTACTTC
CSAPGQGVREQYF
>TRBV28|TRBD1|few|TRBJ2-7
TGTGCCAGCAGAGCCGGGACAGGGGAACACGAGCAGTACTTC
CASRAGTGEHEQYF
>TRBV5-1|TRBD2|-|TRBJ2-1
TGCGCCAGCAGCTTGGGAATTGAGACTAGCGGGATCAATGAGCAGTTCTTC
CASSLGIETSGINEQFF
>TRBV7-9|TRBD1|medium-sized|TRBJ2-1
TGTGCCAGTACCTCCAGGGGGACAGGGGACGGCAATGAGCAGTTCTTC
CASTSRGTGDGNEQFF
>TRBV7-9|-|-|TRBJ1-4
TGTGCCAGCAGCTTAGGGTCCTCTAATGAAAAACTGTTTTTT
CASSLGSSNEKLFF
>TRBV7-2|TRBD1|few|TRBJ2-4
TGTGCCAGCAGCCAGCGGACAGGGGCCAAAAACATTCAGTACTTC
CASSQRTGAKNIQYF
>TRBV7-9|-|few|TRBJ2-7
TGTGCCAGCAGCTTCGGGGGACAACCCTACGAGCAGTACTTC
CASSFGGQPYEQYF
>TRBV4-2|TRBD2|few|TRBJ2-1
TGTGCCAGCAGCCAAGATAGACTAGCTAATGAGCAGTTCTTC
CASSQDRLANEQFF